These T cell receptor beta chains were read from a single sample in a study of T cell repertoires in cytomegalovirus infection. These receptors are not linked to any known antigen. One entry per CDR3 protein results from TCRdb running MiXCR on the reads. The table records hundreds of thousands of distinct CDR3 sequences, about 39% of them present only once. The sample was cultured PBMCs, taken from culture after CMV antigen stimulation. The receptors were gathered from a human donor in good health (CMV status not recorded). Some clones in this sample may be carry-over from other donors' samples. Both conserved end residues are part of each CDR3. Each record gives: V gene, J gene, clone size, D gene, CDR3 DNA, CDR3 protein. A D gene is named only where the DNA matches it firmly. The size of a clone is reported for some rows only, either as once, few or many, or as a class for expanded clones.

V gene: TRBV7-2
J gene: TRBJ1-5
clone size: -
D gene: -
CDR3 DNA: TGTGCCAGCAGCTTATTTCACGGGGATCAGCCCCAGCATTTT
CDR3 protein: CASSLFHGDQPQHF

V gene: TRBV6-1
J gene: TRBJ2-2
clone size: few
D gene: -
CDR3 DNA: TGTGCCAGCTCTAAGGTAGCGGAGAACACCGGGGAGCTGTTTTTT
CDR3 protein: CASSKVAENTGELFF

V gene: TRBV7-6
J gene: TRBJ2-5
clone size: -
D gene: -
CDR3 DNA: TGTGCCAGCAGCTCCCCAGGAGGGCGGGGGACCCAGTACTTC
CDR3 protein: CASSSPGGRGTQYF

V gene: TRBV7-2
J gene: TRBJ1-3
clone size: -
D gene: TRBD1
CDR3 DNA: TGTGCCAGCAGCACCCGACAGGGCTCTGGAAACACCATATATTTT
CDR3 protein: CASSTRQGSGNTIYF

V gene: TRBV6-2/TRBV6-3
J gene: TRBJ2-3
clone size: few
D gene: -
CDR3 DNA: TGTGCCAGCAGTTCCGGACTCTCAGATACGCAGTATTTT
CDR3 protein: CASSSGLSDTQYF

V gene: TRBV14
J gene: TRBJ2-1
clone size: -
D gene: -
CDR3 DNA: TGTGCCAGCAGCCAAGATCGGTGGCAGGGGAACTACAATGAGCAGTTCTTC
CDR3 protein: CASSQDRWQGNYNEQFF

V gene: TRBV20-1
J gene: TRBJ1-6
clone size: -
D gene: -
CDR3 DNA: TGCAGTGTCCATGGAGCCCAGGAGGCTAATTCACCCCTCCACTTT
CDR3 protein: CSVHGAQEANSPLHF

V gene: TRBV7-2
J gene: TRBJ1-6
clone size: few
D gene: TRBD1
CDR3 DNA: TGTGCCAGCAGCTTAGATTCAGGGGGCCTTGGGTCACCCCTCCACTTT
CDR3 protein: CASSLDSGGLGSPLHF

V gene: TRBV7-2
J gene: TRBJ1-5
clone size: -
D gene: TRBD1
CDR3 DNA: TGTGCCAGCAGCTTAGGAGACAGGGTGGGTCAGCCCCAGCATTTT
CDR3 protein: CASSLGDRVGQPQHF

V gene: TRBV20-1
J gene: TRBJ1-5
clone size: -
D gene: -
CDR3 DNA: TGCAGTGCTAGTGGGCCGCCTGACAATCAGCCCCAGCATTTT
CDR3 protein: CSASGPPDNQPQHF

V gene: TRBV6-2/TRBV6-3
J gene: TRBJ2-6
clone size: few
D gene: TRBD2
CDR3 DNA: TGTGCCAGCGGGGGGGCTGGGGCCAACGTCCTGACTTTC
CDR3 protein: CASGGAGANVLTF

V gene: TRBV6-6
J gene: TRBJ2-3
clone size: -
D gene: TRBD2
CDR3 DNA: TGTGCCAGCAGTTACGCGAGCGGGGAGGATACGCAGTATTTT
CDR3 protein: CASSYASGEDTQYF

V gene: TRBV7-2
J gene: TRBJ2-4
clone size: -
D gene: -
CDR3 DNA: TGTGCCAGCAGCTTAGTGATAGCCAAAAACATTCAGTACTTC
CDR3 protein: CASSLVIAKNIQYF

V gene: TRBV15
J gene: TRBJ2-5
clone size: -
D gene: TRBD2
CDR3 DNA: TGTGCCACCAGCAGGCCTAGCGGGGGTGTGGAGACCCAGTACTTC
CDR3 protein: CATSRPSGGVETQYF

V gene: TRBV18
J gene: TRBJ2-7
clone size: -
D gene: -
CDR3 DNA: TGTGCCAGCTCACCCAGGGGGGCTCCGGCCTACGAGCAGTACTTC
CDR3 protein: CASSPRGAPAYEQYF

V gene: TRBV7-2
J gene: TRBJ2-5
clone size: few
D gene: -
CDR3 DNA: TGTGCCAGCAGCTTAATGCGAACTAAAGAGACCCAGTACTTC
CDR3 protein: CASSLMRTKETQYF

V gene: TRBV29-1
J gene: TRBJ2-1
clone size: -
D gene: -
CDR3 DNA: TGCAGCGTTGAAGATCGAGGGTTGAGGGAGCAGTTCTTC
CDR3 protein: CSVEDRGLREQFF

V gene: TRBV7-9
J gene: TRBJ2-3
clone size: -
D gene: -
CDR3 DNA: TGTGCCAGCAGCTCCCACGGGGCTGCAGATACGCAGTATTTT
CDR3 protein: CASSSHGAADTQYF

V gene: TRBV7-4
J gene: TRBJ2-5
clone size: -
D gene: TRBD1
CDR3 DNA: TGTGCCAGCAGCTCCTCCGGGACAGGGGGATCAGAGACCCAGTACTTC
CDR3 protein: CASSSSGTGGSETQYF

V gene: TRBV12-3/TRBV12-4
J gene: TRBJ2-2
clone size: -
D gene: TRBD1
CDR3 DNA: TGTGCCAGCGGACAGGGGGACACCGGGGAGCTGTTTTTT
CDR3 protein: CASGQGDTGELFF

V gene: TRBV5-6
J gene: TRBJ1-1
clone size: -
D gene: -
CDR3 DNA: TGTGCCAGCAGCTTGGCCTCGGAGGCTTCGAACACTGAAGCTTTCTTT
CDR3 protein: CASSLASEASNTEAFF

V gene: TRBV7-2
J gene: TRBJ2-5
clone size: once
D gene: -
CDR3 DNA: TGTGCCAGCAGCTTAAAGTACGGGGTAGAGACCCAGTACTTC
CDR3 protein: CASSLKYGVETQYF

V gene: TRBV6-2/TRBV6-3
J gene: TRBJ2-3
clone size: -
D gene: -
CDR3 DNA: TGTGCCAGCAGTACCGCCGGGACATATACGCAGTATTTT
CDR3 protein: CASSTAGTYTQYF

V gene: TRBV6-6
J gene: TRBJ1-3
clone size: -
D gene: -
CDR3 DNA: TGTGCCAGTCACACATACTCTGGAAACACCATATATTTT
CDR3 protein: CASHTYSGNTIYF

V gene: TRBV12-3/TRBV12-4
J gene: TRBJ1-5
clone size: -
D gene: -
CDR3 DNA: TGTGCCAGCAGTTTCTTAGGAGATCAGCCCCAGCATTTT
CDR3 protein: CASSFLGDQPQHF

V gene: TRBV7-2
J gene: TRBJ2-5
clone size: -
D gene: TRBD2
CDR3 DNA: TGTGCCAGCAGCTTAGTGGCTAGCGGCCAAGAGACCCAGTACTTC
CDR3 protein: CASSLVASGQETQYF

V gene: TRBV11-3
J gene: TRBJ2-5
clone size: -
D gene: TRBD1
CDR3 DNA: TGTGCCAGCAGCTTGGGTTTGCTCGGGACAGAGCAAGAGACCCAGTACTTC
CDR3 protein: CASSLGLLGTEQETQYF

V gene: TRBV27
J gene: TRBJ1-3
clone size: -
D gene: -
CDR3 DNA: TGTGCCAGCAGTTCGGACAGCATCAACACCATATATTTT
CDR3 protein: CASSSDSINTIYF

V gene: TRBV2
J gene: TRBJ2-7
clone size: -
D gene: -
CDR3 DNA: TGTGCCAGCAGCCCCGCCAGGAGGTACGAGCAGTACTTC
CDR3 protein: CASSPARRYEQYF

V gene: TRBV11-2
J gene: TRBJ2-2
clone size: -
D gene: -
CDR3 DNA: TGTGCCAGCAGACTAGGGTCCAGGACCGGGGAGCTGTTTTTT
CDR3 protein: CASRLGSRTGELFF

V gene: TRBV7-6
J gene: TRBJ2-6
clone size: few
D gene: -
CDR3 DNA: TGTGCCAGCAGTGTGGGGGGAGCCTCTGGGGCCAACGTCCTGACTTTC
CDR3 protein: CASSVGGASGANVLTF

V gene: TRBV20-1
J gene: TRBJ2-7
clone size: -
D gene: -
CDR3 DNA: TGCAGTGCTAGAGCTGGGAGCCGCTACGAGCAGTACTTC
CDR3 protein: CSARAGSRYEQYF

V gene: TRBV20-1
J gene: TRBJ1-1
clone size: -
D gene: -
CDR3 DNA: TGCAGTGCTAGTAAGAGACGTGAAGCTTTCTTT
CDR3 protein: CSASKRREAFF

V gene: TRBV15
J gene: TRBJ1-5
clone size: -
D gene: -
CDR3 DNA: TGTGCCACCAGCAGAGTCGGTTATAGCAATCAGCCCCAGCATTTT
CDR3 protein: CATSRVGYSNQPQHF